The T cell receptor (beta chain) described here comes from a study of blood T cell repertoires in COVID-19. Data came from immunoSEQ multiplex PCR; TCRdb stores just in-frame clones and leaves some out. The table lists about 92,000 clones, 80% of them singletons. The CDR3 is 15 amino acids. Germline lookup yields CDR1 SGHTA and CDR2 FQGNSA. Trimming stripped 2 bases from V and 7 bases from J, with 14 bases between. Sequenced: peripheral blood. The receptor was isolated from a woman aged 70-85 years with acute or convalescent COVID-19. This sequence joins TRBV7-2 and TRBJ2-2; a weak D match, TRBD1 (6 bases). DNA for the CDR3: TGTGCCAGCAGCTTAACAGGGAGAGGGGACGGGGAGCTGTTTTTT. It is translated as CASSLTGRGDGELFF. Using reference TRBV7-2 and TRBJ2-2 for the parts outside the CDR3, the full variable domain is GAGVSQSPSNKVTEKGKDVELRCDPISGHTALYWYRQSLGQGLEFLIYFQGNSAPDKSGLPSDRFSAERTGGSVSTLTIQRTQQEDSAVYLCASSLTGRGDGELFFGEGSRLTVL.